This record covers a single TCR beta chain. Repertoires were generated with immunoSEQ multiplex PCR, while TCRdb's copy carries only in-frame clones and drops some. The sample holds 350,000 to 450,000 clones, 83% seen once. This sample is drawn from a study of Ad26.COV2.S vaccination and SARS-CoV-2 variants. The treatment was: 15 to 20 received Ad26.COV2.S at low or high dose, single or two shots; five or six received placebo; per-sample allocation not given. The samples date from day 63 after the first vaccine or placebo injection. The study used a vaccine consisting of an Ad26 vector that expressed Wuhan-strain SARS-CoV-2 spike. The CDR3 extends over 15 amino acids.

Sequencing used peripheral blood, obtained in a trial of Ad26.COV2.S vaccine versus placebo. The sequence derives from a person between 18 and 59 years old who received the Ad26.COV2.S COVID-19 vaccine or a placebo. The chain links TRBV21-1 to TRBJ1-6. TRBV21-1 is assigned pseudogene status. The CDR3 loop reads CASSKGAGAHSPLHF. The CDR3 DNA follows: TGTGCCAGCAGCAAAGGGGCGGGGGCTCATTCACCCCTCCACTTT.